A single T cell receptor beta chain is shown here with its context. The target of this receptor is not known. Per-base quality was not reported, and no clone a single base away is much larger than it. This sample was taken from a study of control samples from healthy donors and cancer patients (TCRdb year 2020). The method was the immunoSEQ multiplex PCR assay. TCRdb provides this immuneACCESS table in a form limited to in-frame rearrangements. Some clones are lacking; in checked studies, under half of them reflect an unresolved V gene, and why the rest are absent is not known. Counted in this sample were some 150,000 clones; about 94% of them appeared once. The biggest ten clones account for around 2.5% of the sample. The V end gives up 6 bases and the J end 10 bases, leaving 9 bases in the junction not matched to a gene. The CDR3 numbers 14 residues from cysteine through phenylalanine. Just the 42-base CDR3 DNA is kept, in frame starting at base 1. Reading the germline V gene gives CDR1 KGHSH and CDR2 LQKENI.

The receptor chain draws on TRBV18 and TRBJ1-6, with 7 bases matching TRBD1. This clonotype originated in a man aged 45-65 years in good health. The specimen was blood. The DNA sequence follows: TGTGCCAGCTCTCCCGACAGGGCGGGATCACCCCTCCACTTT. The resulting protein is CASSPDRAGSPLHF. Beyond the CDR3, the reference TRBV18 and TRBJ1-6 genes provide the residues; the full variable domain reads: NAGVMQNPRHLVRRRGQEARLRCSPMKGHSHVYWYRQLPEEGLKFMVYLQKENIIDESGMPKERFSAEFPKEGPSILRIQQVVRGDSAAYFCASSPDRAGSPLHFGNGTRLTVT.